The 9 T cell receptor beta chains below were found in one sample sequenced in a study of CD8+CD57+ T cells in acquired aplastic anemia. Genomic DNA, the template, was used for profiling of the TCR beta VDJ and CDR3. TCRdb reanalysed the reads using MiXCR and keeps one entry per CDR3 protein. The sample includes 160,000 or so distinct CDR3 sequences, under 55% of them seen just once. Sequenced patients had shown CD8+CD57+ cell expansion by flow cytometry. Material: sorted CD4+, CD8+, or CD8+CD57+ T cells (not recorded which) from PBMCs. The receptor set was obtained from a human donor with aplastic anemia.

The rearrangement joins TRBV25-1 to TRBJ2-1; D gene ambiguous. V lost 3 bases and J 0 bases, leaving 6 bases between the germline ends. The CDR3 spans 14 residues. CDR1 is MGHDK, CDR2 SYGVNS, per germline. The CDR3 spells CASSETDSYNEQFF. CDR3 DNA: TGTGCCAGCAGTGAGACGGACTCCTACAATGAGCAGTTCTTC.

This chain uses TRBV6-5 with TRBJ1-1, with 7 bases identical to TRBD1. In germline, CDR1 is MNHEY, CDR2 SVGAGI. The J segment lost 1 base and the V segment lost 6 bases, leaving 8 bases of the junction unmatched. The CDR3 is 15 residues long. CDR3 residues: CASSRTTGTNTEAFF. The CDR3 DNA is TGTGCCAGCAGCCGAACGACAGGGACGAACACTGAAGCTTTCTTT.

This clonotype appeared many times. The chain recombines TRBV19 with TRBJ1-1, with D uncertain. Deletions cut 4 bases from V and 2 bases from J, with 5 bases between. CDR3 length: 12 residues. The germline V gene has CDR1 LNHDA and CDR2 SQIVND (reference sequence). Here the CDR3 reads CASSRINTEAFF. The CDR3 DNA reads TGTGCCAGTAGTAGAATAAACACTGAAGCTTTCTTT. Filled out from reference TRBV19 and TRBJ1-1, the complete variable domain reads DGGITQSPKYLFRKEGQNVTLSCEQNLNHDAMYWYRQDPGQGLRLIYYSQIVNDFQKGDIAEGYSVSREKKESFPLTVTSAQKNPTAFYLCASSRINTEAFFGQGTRLTVV.

As DNA, the CDR3 is TGTGCCAGCAGCCGCGGGACAGGGAGGGTGTACACCTTC. Its translation is CASSRGTGRVYTF. The chain couples TRBV7-8 to TRBJ1-2; 9 bases line up with TRBD1. Germline CDR1 reads SGHVS; CDR2 reads FQNEAQ. V shed 5 bases and J 11 bases; nucleotides not matched to a gene: 9. The CDR3 runs 13 residues.

This chain connects TRBV4-2 to TRBJ2-7, with TRBD2 matching over 9 bases. V was clipped by 0 bases and J by 0 bases; unmatched bases: 9. Per the germline V gene, CDR1 is LGHNA and CDR2 is YNFKEQ. This CDR3 is built from 18 residues. CDR3 protein: CASSQEMPAGGSSYEQYF. The CDR3 region has the DNA TGTGCCAGCAGCCAAGAAATGCCAGCGGGGGGAAGCTCCTACGAGCAGTACTTC.

The genes are TRBV24-1 and TRBJ1-1; D gene uncertain. The V end was cut by 5 bases, the J end by 1 base, with 7 bases between. The germline CDR1 and CDR2 sequences are KGHDR and SFDVKD. The CDR3 covers 13 residues. This CDR3 reads CATSGRRNTEAFF. CDR3 DNA sequence: TGTGCCACCAGTGGCAGGAGGAACACTGAAGCTTTCTTT.

This clonotype was recorded at least ten times. The rearrangement joins TRBV6-1 to TRBJ2-7; D may be TRBD2 (5 bases). Germline assignment: CDR1 MNHNS and CDR2 SASEGT. CDR3 size: 12 residues. V lost 5 bases to trimming and J lost 3 bases, with 8 bases between them. CDR3 in amino acids: CASSPDYYEQYF. In nucleotides, the CDR3 is TGTGCCAGCAGTCCCGACTACTACGAGCAGTACTTC.

The chain is built from TRBV7-2 and TRBJ2-1; possibly TRBD2 for D (7 bases). The CDR3 totals 13 residues. Germline V gene sequence: CDR1 SGHTA, CDR2 FQGNSA. Trimming removed 5 bases from V and 8 bases from J, with 13 bases in between. The CDR3 sequence is CASSLGGPDEQFF. CDR3 in DNA: TGTGCCAGCAGCCTCGGGGGGCCAGATGAGCAGTTCTTC.

Many counts were recorded for this clonotype. This chain links TRBV27 with TRBJ2-7; the D is unclear. The CDR3 contains 14 residues. Trimming pared 3 bases from V and 6 bases from J, leaving 15 bases between. CDR1 and CDR2 (germline): MNHEY, SMNVEV (reference sequence). The CDR3 DNA reads TGTGCCAGCAGTTTGGGGTGGGGTGAAGTCGAGCAGTACTTC. Translation: CASSLGWGEVEQYF.